This entry concerns a single T cell receptor (beta chain). Its matching antigen is unknown. The source of the sample is a study of cytomegalovirus exposure and HLA in healthy donors. Study-wide results and limits: An assumption of roughly uniform sequencing depth across donors underlay the presence/absence analyses. Later analysis demonstrated an association between a missense DCLRE1C variant and TCR beta V- and J-gene trimming. Available immune exposure information covered CMV serostatus only. According to an earlier analysis, most TCR beta V segments yielded productive rearrangements about 90% or about 30% of the time.

This PCR relied on a set of 60 Vbeta primers and 13 Jbeta primers. Here immunoSEQ multiplex PCR was the method, and the copy in TCRdb shows in-frame clones only, minus some. The table shows about 50,000 clones, with about 78% occurring only once. The CDR3 is made up of 17 amino acids. V was clipped by 1 base and J by 7 bases; unmatched bases: 10. The germline gives CDR1 GTSNPN, CDR2 SVGIG (reference sequence). The sample taken for sequencing was PBMCs. This chain connects TRBV30 to TRBJ2-1, with 13 bases identical to TRBD2. The TCR comes from a man aged 25 to 40 in good health and CMV-seropositive. CDR3 in DNA: TGTGCCTGGAGTGCCTTCTCGGGACTAGCGGGGACAAATGAGCAGTTCTTC. Translating it yields CAWSAFSGLAGTNEQFF.